The clone carrying this TCR beta chain was seen repeatedly, ten times or more. This entry is derived from a study of T cells in Graves' hyperthyroidism and ophthalmopathy. Exclusion of patients followed from uncontrolled infection, other autoimmune disease, pregnancy or lactation. The PBMCs had their origin in about 9.7 ml of fresh peripheral blood. It was RNA transcripts that yielded the amplified TCR beta CDR3 regions. An initial round of RT-PCR targeting the TCR CDR3 relied on the HTBI primer set. TCRdb re-derived calls from the multiplex PCR reads in MiXCR, one entry per CDR3 protein. The table has 550,000 to 700,000 distinct CDR3 sequences, roughly 14% seen once. This CDR3 is built from 16 residues. Germline V gene sequence: CDR1 LNHDA, CDR2 SQIVND (reference sequence). The ends were cut back, 4 bases at V and 4 bases at J, with 19 bases in the middle.

Sequenced sample: blood. The chain is built from TRBV19 and TRBJ1-2; TRBD1 is a possible D gene (5 bases). The sequence was collected from a woman aged 40 to 55 with Graves' ophthalmopathy. The CDR3 region is CASSSRRQTSGYGYTF. DNA of the CDR3: TGTGCCAGTAGTAGCAGGCGACAGACCTCGGGCTATGGCTACACCTTC. Full variable domain (remainder filled in from reference TRBV19 and TRBJ1-2): DGGITQSPKYLFRKEGQNVTLSCEQNLNHDAMYWYRQDPGQGLRLIYYSQIVNDFQKGDIAEGYSVSREKKESFPLTVTSAQKNPTAFYLCASSSRRQTSGYGYTFGSGTRLTVV.